The next 19 T cell receptor beta chains were all read from a single sample in a study of T cell responses to AZD1222 COVID-19 vaccine. Some clones are missing from TCRdb's copy, which holds only in-frame ones; the method was immunoSEQ multiplex PCR. The sample shows some 75,000 clones, more than 70% of them seen only once. The specimen was peripheral blood, collected on day 0 of AZD1222 vaccination. Every receptor here comes from an adult in good health.

The V gene is TRBV5-1, the J gene TRBJ2-1, with 11 bases fitting TRBD2. The CDR3 is 15 amino acids. CDR1 and CDR2 (germline): SGHRS, YFSETQ. J was trimmed by 4 bases and V by 7 bases; bases with no gene match: 7. CDR3 sequence: CASGSGTSGYNEQFF. The CDR3 bases are TGCGCCAGCGGCTCCGGGACTAGCGGTTACAATGAGCAGTTCTTC.

This chain joins TRBV19 and TRBJ1-1; D is perhaps TRBD1 (6 bases). The CDR3 is 11 amino acids. V was trimmed by 7 bases and J by 4 bases, leaving 7 bases between them. Per the germline V gene, CDR1 is LNHDA and CDR2 is SQIVND (reference sequence). The CDR3 reads CASKQGTEAFF. The CDR3 DNA reads as TGTGCCAGTAAACAGGGCACTGAAGCTTTCTTT. The variable domain in full, completed from reference TRBV19 and TRBJ1-1, reads DGGITQSPKYLFRKEGQNVTLSCEQNLNHDAMYWYRQDPGQGLRLIYYSQIVNDFQKGDIAEGYSVSREKKESFPLTVTSAQKNPTAFYLCASKQGTEAFFGQGTRLTVV.

This clone was seen just once. The J gene is TRBJ2-5, the V gene TRBV5-4; TRBD1 might be the D (5 bases). V was cut by 1 base and J by 2 bases, with 15 bases left in between. Germline V gives CDR1 SGHNT, CDR2 YYREEE (reference sequence). This CDR3 spans 16 amino acids. The CDR3 reads CASSLRVRAGQETQYF. The CDR3 DNA reads TGTGCCAGCAGCTTGAGGGTACGGGCAGGGCAAGAGACCCAGTACTTC.

The CDR3 nucleotides are TGTGCCAGCACCATCGCGGCTCTCTATGGCTACACCTTC. As protein: CASTIAALYGYTF. The chain employs TRBV28 and TRBJ1-2; D ambiguous. The germline V gene encodes CDR1 MDHEN and CDR2 SYDVKM. V lost 7 bases, J lost 4 bases, and 13 bases lay in between. The CDR3 is 13 amino acids.

The chain recombines TRBV19 with TRBJ1-1, with no clear D. Germline V gene data show CDR1 as LNHDA and CDR2 as SQIVND (reference sequence). V lost 5 bases, J lost 4 bases, and 11 bases lay in between. The length of the CDR3 is 13 residues. CDR3 bases: TGTGCCAGTAGTCACCCTGGTATCACTGAAGCTTTCTTT. Its protein is CASSHPGITEAFF.

The genes are TRBV3-1 (or the pseudogene TRBV3-2) and TRBJ1-6; possibly TRBD1 for D (6 bases). V lost 1 base to trimming and J lost 4 bases, with 8 bases between them. Germline V gene lookup returns CDR1 LGHDT and CDR2 YNNKEL (reference sequence). This CDR3 spans 15 amino acids. Written as DNA, the CDR3 is TGTGCCAGCAGCCAAGCGACAGGTTATAATTCACCCCTCCACTTT. Its translation is CASSQATGYNSPLHF.

This chain joins TRBV28 and TRBJ1-4, with D possibly TRBD1 on 5 matching bases. Germline V lookup: CDR1 MDHEN, CDR2 SYDVKM. This CDR3 comprises 14 residues. With 7 bases removed from V and 8 bases from J, the gap between germline ends came to 17 bases. In nucleotides, the CDR3 is TGTGCCAGCACCCCGGGGGGACGTTCAGAAAAACTGTTTTTT. Amino acids: CASTPGGRSEKLFF.

The V call is TRBV30, the J call TRBJ2-3; 10 bases match TRBD2. From germline, CDR1 is GTSNPN and CDR2 SVGIG (reference sequence). CDR3 length equals 14 residues. V lost 0 bases and J lost 11; bases outside the gene matches: 8. The CDR3 DNA follows: TGTGCCTGGAGTGTAAATCTGGCTAGCGGGAGGCAGTATTTT. This translates into CAWSVNLASGRQYF.

V usage is TRBV5-1 and J usage is TRBJ1-2; TRBD1 matches 7 bases. V gave up 4 bases and J gave up 5 bases; unmatched junction bases: 11. This CDR3 has 15 amino acids. CDR1 is SGHRS and CDR2 is YFSETQ in the germline V gene. As DNA, the CDR3 is TGCGCCAGCAGCCCTACCGAGACAGGGCGGTATGGCTACACCTTC. Translation gives CASSPTETGRYGYTF.

A few counts support this clone. The rearrangement links TRBV7-8 to TRBJ2-1, with 9 bases fitting TRBD1. J was trimmed by 4 bases and V by 5 bases; bases with no gene match: 9. CDR1 and CDR2 from the germline V gene are SGHVS and FQNEAQ. The CDR3 spans 16 residues. The CDR3 protein is CASSLTGQGRYNEQFF. The CDR3 coding sequence is TGTGCCAGCAGCCTGACAGGACAGGGGAGGTACAATGAGCAGTTCTTC.

A single count supports this clone. The chain couples TRBV10-1 to TRBJ2-7; 8 bases match TRBD1. The germline CDR1 and CDR2 sequences are WNHNN and SYGVQD (reference sequence). V gave up 9 bases and J gave up 2 bases; unmatched junction bases: 6. This CDR3 has 13 residues. The CDR3 coding sequence is TGCGCCAGACCCGACAGGGGCACCTACGAGCAGTACGTC. This codes for CARPDRGTYEQYV.

This rearrangement joins TRBV10-2 to TRBJ1-3; 7 bases match TRBD1. The CDR3 is 15 amino acids. After removal of 3 bases from V and 2 bases from J, the junction contained 4 bases not matched to a gene. Germline values: CDR1 WSHSY, CDR2 SAAADI. The CDR3 loop reads CASSEQGSTGNTIYF. CDR3 nucleotide sequence: TGCGCCAGCAGTGAACAGGGGTCTACTGGAAACACCATATATTTT.

The chain is built from TRBV19 and TRBJ1-2; 7 bases map to TRBD1. Trimming at V came to 2 bases and at J to 1 base, leaving 4 bases not matched to a gene. Germline V gives CDR1 LNHDA, CDR2 SQIVND (reference sequence). The CDR3 length is 15 residues. The CDR3 bases are TGTGCCAGTAGTATAAGACAGGGAATTAACTATGGCTACACCTTC. Its translation is CASSIRQGINYGYTF.

V gene TRBV6-6 combines with J gene TRBJ1-5; weak D call: TRBD1 (5 bases). The CDR3 runs to 15 residues. Germline CDR1 and CDR2: MNHNY and SVGAGI (reference sequence). The V end lost 2 bases, the J end lost 0 bases, and 8 bases lay between the germline ends. The CDR3 coding sequence is TGTGCCAGCAGTTACGGGGGATATAGCAATCAGCCCCAGCATTTT. This sequence encodes CASSYGGYSNQPQHF.

The chain uses TRBV5-1 and TRBJ2-1; D is possibly TRBD2 (5 bases). The CDR3 consists of 12 residues. V dropped 1 base and J dropped 10 bases, with 9 bases sitting between them. The V gene's germline CDR1 is SGHRS and CDR2 YFSETQ. The CDR3 loop reads CASSLSLAEQFF. The DNA of the CDR3 is TGCGCCAGCAGCTTGTCCTTAGCGGAGCAGTTCTTC.

V is TRBV7-2 and J is TRBJ2-7; 13 bases are shared with TRBD2. The CDR3 totals 17 residues. CDR1 is SGHTA, CDR2 FQGNSA, per germline. J was trimmed by 3 bases and V by 1 base; bases with no gene match: 6. The CDR3 nucleotides read TGTGCCAGCAGCTTAGATTCGGGACTAGCGGGACGCTACGAGCAGTACTTC. This sequence encodes CASSLDSGLAGRYEQYF.

This chain joins TRBV29-1 and TRBJ1-5; D gene unclear. The CDR3 spans 12 residues. The V end lost 5 bases, the J end lost 7 bases, and 12 bases lay between the germline ends. The germline CDR1 and CDR2 sequences are SQVTM and ANQGSEA. The CDR3 DNA reads TGCAGCGTTCGGGAGGTTGGGCAGCCCCAGCATTTT. Protein sequence: CSVREVGQPQHF. The full variable domain, in which reference TRBV29-1 and TRBJ1-5 provide the parts outside the CDR3, is SAVISQKPSRDICQRGTSLTIQCQVDSQVTMMFWYRQQPGQSLTLIATANQGSEATYESGFVIDKFPISRPNLTFSTLTVSNMSPEDSSIYLCSVREVGQPQHFGDGTRLSIL.

The V and J genes are TRBV24-1 and TRBJ2-2; D is possibly TRBD2 (5 bases). Germline values: CDR1 KGHDR, CDR2 SFDVKD. The CDR3 runs to 16 residues. V was clipped by 1 base and J by 4 bases, with 12 bases between them. CDR3 bases: TGTGCCACCAGTGATTTCGCCGGGGTTGGCACCGGGGAGCTGTTTTTT. This codes for CATSDFAGVGTGELFF.

This chain joins TRBV15 and TRBJ2-3, with D possibly matching TRBD2 (5 bases). Germline-derived CDR1 and CDR2 are LNHNV and YYDKDF (reference sequence). This CDR3 is built from 15 residues. Trimming removed 0 bases from V and 0 bases from J, with 7 bases in between. Written as DNA, the CDR3 is TGTGCCACCAGCAGAGATCGGACTAGCACAGATACGCAGTATTTT. This gives the protein CATSRDRTSTDTQYF. Based on the CDR3 plus reference TRBV15 and TRBJ2-3, the full variable domain is DAMVIQNPRYQVTQFGKPVTLSCSQTLNHNVMYWYQQKSSQAPKLLFHYYDKDFNNEADTPDNFQSRRPNTSFCFLDIRSPGLGDTAMYLCATSRDRTSTDTQYFGPGTRLTVL.